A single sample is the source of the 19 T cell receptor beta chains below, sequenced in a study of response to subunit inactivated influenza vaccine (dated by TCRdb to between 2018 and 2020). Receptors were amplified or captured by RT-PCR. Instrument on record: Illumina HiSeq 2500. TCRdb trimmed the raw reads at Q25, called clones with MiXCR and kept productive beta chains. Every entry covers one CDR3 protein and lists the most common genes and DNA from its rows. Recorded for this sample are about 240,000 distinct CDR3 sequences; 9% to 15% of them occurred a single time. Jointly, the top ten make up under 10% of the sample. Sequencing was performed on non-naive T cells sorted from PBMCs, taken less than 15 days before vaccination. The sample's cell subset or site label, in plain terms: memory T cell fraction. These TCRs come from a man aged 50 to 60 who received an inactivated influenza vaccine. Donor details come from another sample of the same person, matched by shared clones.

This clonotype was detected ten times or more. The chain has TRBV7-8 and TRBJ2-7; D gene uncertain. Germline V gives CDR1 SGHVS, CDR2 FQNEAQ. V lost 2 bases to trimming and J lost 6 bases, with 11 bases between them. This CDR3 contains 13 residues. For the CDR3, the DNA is TGTGCCAGCAGCTTAATTCCCCGGGCCGAGCAGTACTTC. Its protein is CASSLIPRAEQYF.

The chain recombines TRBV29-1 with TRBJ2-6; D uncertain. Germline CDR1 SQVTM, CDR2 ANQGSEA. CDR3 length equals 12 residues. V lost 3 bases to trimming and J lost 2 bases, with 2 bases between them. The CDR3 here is CSVDPGANVLTF. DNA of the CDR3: TGCAGCGTTGACCCTGGGGCCAACGTCCTGACTTTC. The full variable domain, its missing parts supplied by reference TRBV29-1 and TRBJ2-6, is SAVISQKPSRDICQRGTSLTIQCQVDSQVTMMFWYRQQPGQSLTLIATANQGSEATYESGFVIDKFPISRPNLTFSTLTVSNMSPEDSSIYLCSVDPGANVLTFGAGSRLTVL.

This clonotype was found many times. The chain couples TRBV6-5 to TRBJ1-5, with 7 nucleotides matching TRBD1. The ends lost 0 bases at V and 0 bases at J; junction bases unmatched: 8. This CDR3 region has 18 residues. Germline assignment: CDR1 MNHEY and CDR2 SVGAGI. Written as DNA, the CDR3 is TGTGCCAGCAGTTACTCGGACAGGAACTTATATAGCAATCAGCCCCAGCATTTT. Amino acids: CASSYSDRNLYSNQPQHF.

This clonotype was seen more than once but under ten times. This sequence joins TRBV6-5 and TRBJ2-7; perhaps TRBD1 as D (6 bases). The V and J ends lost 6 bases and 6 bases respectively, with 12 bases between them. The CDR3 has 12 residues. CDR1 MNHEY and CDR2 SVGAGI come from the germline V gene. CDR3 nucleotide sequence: TGTGCCAGCAGCCGCCAGGGGCTCGAGCAGTACTTC. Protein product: CASSRQGLEQYF.

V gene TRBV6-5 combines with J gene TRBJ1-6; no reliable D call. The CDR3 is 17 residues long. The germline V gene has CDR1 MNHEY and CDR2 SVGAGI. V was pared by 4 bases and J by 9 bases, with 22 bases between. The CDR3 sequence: CASSFRVPGSPGSPLHF. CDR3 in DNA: TGTGCCAGCAGTTTTCGGGTTCCCGGAAGCCCGGGTTCACCCCTCCACTTT.

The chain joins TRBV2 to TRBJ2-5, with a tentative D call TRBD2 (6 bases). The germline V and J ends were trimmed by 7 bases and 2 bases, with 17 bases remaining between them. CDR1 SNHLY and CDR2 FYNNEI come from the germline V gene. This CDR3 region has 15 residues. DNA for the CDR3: TGTGCCAGCACACCTATGGAGGGGTTACAAGAGACCCAGTACTTC. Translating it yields CASTPMEGLQETQYF.

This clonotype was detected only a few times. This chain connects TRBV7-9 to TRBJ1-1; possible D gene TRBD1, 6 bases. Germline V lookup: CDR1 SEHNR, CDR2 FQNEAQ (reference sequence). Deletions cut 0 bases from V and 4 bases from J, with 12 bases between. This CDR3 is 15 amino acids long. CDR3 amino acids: CASSLAGGGSTEAFF. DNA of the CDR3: TGTGCCAGCAGCTTAGCAGGGGGAGGGTCCACTGAAGCTTTCTTT.

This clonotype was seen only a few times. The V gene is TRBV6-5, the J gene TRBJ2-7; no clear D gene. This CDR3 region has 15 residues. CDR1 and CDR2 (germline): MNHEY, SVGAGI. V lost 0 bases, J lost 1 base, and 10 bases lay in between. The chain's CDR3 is CASSYSWPASYEQYF. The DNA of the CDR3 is TGTGCCAGCAGTTACTCGTGGCCAGCTTCCTACGAGCAGTACTTC.

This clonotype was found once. The CDR3 sequence is CAISESKGGVSGANVLTF. DNA for the CDR3: TGTGCCATCAGTGAGTCGAAGGGAGGAGTGTCTGGGGCCAACGTCCTGACTTTC. The chain links TRBV10-3 to TRBJ2-6, with D possibly being TRBD2 (6 bases). The CDR3 runs 18 residues. Germline CDR1 and CDR2: ENHRY and SYGVKD. Trimming pared 0 bases from V and 1 base from J, leaving 13 bases between.

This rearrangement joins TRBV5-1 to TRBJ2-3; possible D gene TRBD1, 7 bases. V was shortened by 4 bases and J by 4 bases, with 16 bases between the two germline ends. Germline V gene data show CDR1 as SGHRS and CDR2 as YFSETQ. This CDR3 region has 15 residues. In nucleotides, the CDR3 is TGCGCCAGCAGCCCCCAGGGGGGTATCGCAGATACGCAGTATTTT. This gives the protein CASSPQGGIADTQYF.

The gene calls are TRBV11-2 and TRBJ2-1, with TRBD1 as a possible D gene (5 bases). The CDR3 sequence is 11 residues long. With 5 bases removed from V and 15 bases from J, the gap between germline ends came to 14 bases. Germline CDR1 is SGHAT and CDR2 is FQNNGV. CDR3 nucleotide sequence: TGTGCCAGCAGCCATTACCAGGGAATGTTCTTC. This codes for CASSHYQGMFF.

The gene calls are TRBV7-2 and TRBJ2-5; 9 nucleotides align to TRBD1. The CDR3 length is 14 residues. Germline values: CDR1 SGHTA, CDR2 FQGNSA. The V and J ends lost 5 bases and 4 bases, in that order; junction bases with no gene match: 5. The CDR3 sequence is CASSRDRAGETQYF. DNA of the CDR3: TGTGCCAGCAGCCGGGACAGGGCGGGAGAGACCCAGTACTTC.

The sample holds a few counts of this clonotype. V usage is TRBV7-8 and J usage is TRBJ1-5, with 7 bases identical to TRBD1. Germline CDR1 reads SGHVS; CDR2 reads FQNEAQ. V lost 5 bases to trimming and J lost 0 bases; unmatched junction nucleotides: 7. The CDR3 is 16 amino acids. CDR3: CASSPGTAYSNQPQHF. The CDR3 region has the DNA TGTGCCAGCAGCCCAGGGACAGCTTATAGCAATCAGCCCCAGCATTTT.

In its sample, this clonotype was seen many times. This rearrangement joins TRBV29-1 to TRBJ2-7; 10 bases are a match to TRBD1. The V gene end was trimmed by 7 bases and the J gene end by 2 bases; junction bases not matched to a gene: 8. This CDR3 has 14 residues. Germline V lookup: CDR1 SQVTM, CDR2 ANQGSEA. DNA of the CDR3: TGCAGCGCACTCCGGGACAGGGGTGCCTACGAGCAGTACTTC. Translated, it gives CSALRDRGAYEQYF.

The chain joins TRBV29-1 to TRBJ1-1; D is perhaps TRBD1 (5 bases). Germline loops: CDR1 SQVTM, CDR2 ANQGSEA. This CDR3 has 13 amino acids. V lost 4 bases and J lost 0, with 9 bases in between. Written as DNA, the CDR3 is TGCAGCGTTGGGATAGGGGTGAACACTGAAGCTTTCTTT. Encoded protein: CSVGIGVNTEAFF.

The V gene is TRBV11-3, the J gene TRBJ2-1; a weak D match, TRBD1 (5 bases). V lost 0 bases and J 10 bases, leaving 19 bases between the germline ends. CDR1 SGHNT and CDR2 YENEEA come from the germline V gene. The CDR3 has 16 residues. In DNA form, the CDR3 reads TGTGCCAGCAGCTTAGAGTTCCGGCAGGGTCAAGAGGAGCAGTTCTTC. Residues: CASSLEFRQGQEEQFF.

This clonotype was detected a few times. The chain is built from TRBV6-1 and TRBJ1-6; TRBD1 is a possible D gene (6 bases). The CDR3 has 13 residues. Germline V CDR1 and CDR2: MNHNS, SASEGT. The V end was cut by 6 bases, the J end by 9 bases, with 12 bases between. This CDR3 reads CASSTGFSSPLHF. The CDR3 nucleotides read TGTGCCAGCAGCACAGGGTTTTCTTCACCCCTCCACTTT.

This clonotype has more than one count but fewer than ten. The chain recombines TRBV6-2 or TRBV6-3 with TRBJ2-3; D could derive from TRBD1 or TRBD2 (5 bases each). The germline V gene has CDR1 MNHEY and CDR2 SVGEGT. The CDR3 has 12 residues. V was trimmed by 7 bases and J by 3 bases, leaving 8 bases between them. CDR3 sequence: CASKEGTDTQYF. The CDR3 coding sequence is TGTGCCAGCAAAGAGGGGACAGATACGCAGTATTTT.

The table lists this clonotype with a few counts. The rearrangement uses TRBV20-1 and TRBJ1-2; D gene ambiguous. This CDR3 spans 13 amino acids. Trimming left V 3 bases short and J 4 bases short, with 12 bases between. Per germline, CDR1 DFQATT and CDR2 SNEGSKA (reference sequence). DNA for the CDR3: TGCAGTGCTAGGGAAGGAACCTCCTATGGCTACACCTTC. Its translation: CSAREGTSYGYTF.